This T cell receptor (beta chain) was retrieved from a study of blood T cells in healthy people across ages. Overall study context: Per every two T cells, about one barcoded beta molecule was captured by template switching.

Donor samples were obtained from healthy Caucasian individuals from Russia, aged about 6 to 95. General observations from the study: Observed TCR beta diversity showed a strong correlation with the percentage of naive T cells as measured by flow cytometry. Long-lived donors exceeded aged donors in naive CD4+ cells and diversity.

A remark on this clonotype: Its cognate antigen is unknown.

The germline gives CDR1 DFQATT, CDR2 SNEGSKA (reference sequence). With V trimmed by 7 bases and J by 0 bases, 0 bases remained unmatched. There are 12 residues in the CDR3. Next came a second PCR, run for about 7 to 12 cycles, which used a sample-barcoded 5' primer along with a J-beta primer mix. From the 5' RACE reads, TCRdb called clonotypes with MiXCR, one entry per CDR3 protein. The sample consists of roughly 1.6 million distinct CDR3 sequences, roughly 32% of them appearing once. Sequencing was carried out using blood. The TCR was taken from a woman in her twenties or thirties in good health. The rearrangement uses TRBV20-1 and TRBJ2-3, with 8 positions matching TRBD1. DNA for the CDR3: TGCAGTGGGACAGGGAGCACAGATACGCAGTATTTT. It translates to CSGTGSTDTQYF.